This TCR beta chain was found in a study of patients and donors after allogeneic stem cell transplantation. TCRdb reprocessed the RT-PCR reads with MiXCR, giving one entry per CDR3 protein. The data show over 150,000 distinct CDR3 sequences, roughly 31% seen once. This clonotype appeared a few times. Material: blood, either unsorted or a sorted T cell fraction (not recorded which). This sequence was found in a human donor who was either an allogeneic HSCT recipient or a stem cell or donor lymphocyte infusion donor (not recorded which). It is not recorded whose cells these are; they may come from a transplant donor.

The chain's CDR3 is CASSHLNSPLHF. The CDR3, as DNA: TGTGCCAGCAGTCACCTTAATTCACCCCTCCACTTT. The chain joins TRBV27 to TRBJ1-6; D remains unclear. Trimming left V 5 bases short and J 6 bases short, with 5 bases between. Per the germline V gene, CDR1 is MNHEY and CDR2 is SMNVEV (reference sequence). This CDR3 comprises 12 residues.